The 3 T cell receptor beta chains given below trace back to one sample, sequenced in a study of OX40 agonist ivuxolimab in advanced cancers. Sequencing was performed with immunoSEQ multiplex PCR; in TCRdb, only in-frame clones are kept and a portion is missing. The sample consists of about 130,000 clones, more than 85% of them appearing once. This material consisted of CD4+ or CD8+ T cells sorted from blood, taken in a trial of the OX40 agonist ivuxolimab. The source of these receptors is an adult with an advanced solid tumor such as melanoma, head and neck, liver or kidney cancer.

This clone was counted a single time. The J gene is TRBJ2-3, the V gene TRBV9; D uncertain. Germline lookup yields CDR1 SGDLS and CDR2 YYNGEE. Trimming shortened V by 0 bases and J by 3 bases, and 5 bases separated the two germline ends. This CDR3 contains 13 residues. The chain's CDR3 is CASSVAPTDTQYF. CDR3 DNA sequence: TGTGCCAGCAGCGTAGCTCCGACAGATACGCAGTATTTT.

J is TRBJ1-5 and V is TRBV9; D is unresolved. The CDR3 contains 14 residues. Trimming pared 0 bases from V and 6 bases from J, leaving 10 bases between. The germline V gene encodes CDR1 SGDLS and CDR2 YYNGEE. DNA of the CDR3: TGTGCCAGCAGCGTAGGAAACCAAGCTCAGCCCCAGCATTTT. This gives the protein CASSVGNQAQPQHF.

The chain recombines TRBV7-9 with TRBJ2-5; 7 positions agree with TRBD2. CDR1 and CDR2 (germline): SEHNR, FQNEAQ (reference sequence). V trimming: 4 bases; J trimming: 5 bases; junction bases outside the gene matches: 13. The CDR3 runs to 16 residues. The CDR3 sequence: CASSSWTPREAETQYF. In DNA form, the CDR3 reads TGTGCCAGCAGCTCGTGGACACCCCGGGAGGCCGAGACCCAGTACTTC.